This T cell receptor (beta chain) derives from a study of immune evolution from preneoplasia to lung adenocarcinoma. The V end was cut by 2 bases, the J end by 1 base, with 12 bases between. The CDR3 sequence is 15 residues long. Germline CDR1 reads SGHTA; CDR2 reads FQGNSA. Using immunoSEQ multiplex PCR, the repertoire was profiled, and TCRdb retains in-frame clones only, with some absent. In the table there are about 8,900 clones, more than 75% of which are singletons. H&E slides confirmed each diagnosis, reviewed by two pathologists independently. The clonotype comes from a person aged 80 or over with lung adenocarcinoma. Sequencing was performed on FFPE lung adenocarcinoma in situ tissue. The gene calls are TRBV7-2 and TRBJ2-7; TRBD2 might be the D (6 bases). The CDR3 DNA reads TGTGCCAGCAGCTTATTTGAACGGGGGTCCTACGAGCAGTACTTC. Its protein is CASSLFERGSYEQYF.